The sequence of this T cell receptor beta chain was determined in a study of T cells expressing NK-cell markers. Study at large: Sorted CD3+CD56+NKG2C+, CD3+CD56+NKG2C- and CD3+CD56-NKG2C+ T-cell subsets were beta-chain profiled. Study-level points and caveats: Dominant NKG2C+ clonotypes made up about 1.0-7.0% of CD8+ T cells in roughly 6 donors.

CDR1 is SGHAT, CDR2 FQDESV, per germline (reference sequence). This CDR3 region has 14 residues. The cDNA for TCR beta came from 5'RACE template switching with UMIs. No DNA is given; TCRdb re-called the 5' RACE reads and lists each CDR3 protein once. Recorded here are 150,000 to 180,000 distinct CDR3 sequences; the top ten clones represent around 37%. On this clonotype itself: The target antigen is unknown.

The receptor's source is a woman between 50 and 59 years old in good health. Sample: blood T cells: a sorted CD56 or NKG2C T cell subset, CD4+ or CD8+ T cells, or bulk PBMC T cells (not recorded which). The chain joins TRBV11-1 to TRBJ2-7. CDR3 sequence reads: CASSLTQPFYEQYF.